This entry lists 32 T cell receptor beta chains sequenced from one sample in a study of blood T cell repertoires in COVID-19. Produced via immunoSEQ multiplex PCR; TCRdb's table is partial and in-frame only. This sample has some 290,000 clones; about 90% occur once, and the top ten carry roughly 2.8%. Specimen: peripheral blood. The source of these receptors is a woman in her 30s with COVID-19, enrolled during active disease.

The rearrangement uses TRBV6-5 and TRBJ1-2; 7 positions match TRBD1. The J segment lost 7 bases and the V segment lost 4 bases, leaving 9 bases of the junction unmatched. The CDR3 spans 14 residues. The germline V gene has CDR1 MNHEY and CDR2 SVGAGI. The CDR3 DNA follows: TGTGCCAGCAGTTCAGGACAGGCTGCTCGTGGCTACACCTTC. Protein: CASSSGQAARGYTF.

The count of this clone is one. The chain joins TRBV6-6 to TRBJ2-2; no clear D. Germline V lookup: CDR1 MNHNY, CDR2 SVGAGI (reference sequence). This CDR3 has 14 amino acids. V was pared by 0 bases and J by 0 bases, with 2 bases between. The CDR3 bases are TGTGCCAGCAGTTACTCCACGAACACCGGGGAGCTGTTTTTT. Protein: CASSYSTNTGELFF.

The V and J genes are TRBV12-3 or TRBV12-4 and TRBJ1-2; 8 nucleotides agree with TRBD1. CDR3 size: 11 residues. After removal of 9 bases from V and 8 bases from J, the junction contained 5 bases not matched to a gene. Here the CDR3 reads CASGQGRGYTF. The CDR3 DNA is TGTGCCAGTGGACAGGGTAGGGGCTACACCTTC.

The rearrangement links TRBV28 to TRBJ1-1; TRBD1 is a possible D gene (6 bases). The CDR3 spans 15 residues. Trimming took 5 bases from V and 1 from J, leaving 14 bases between them. Germline loops: CDR1 MDHEN, CDR2 SYDVKM. The CDR3 protein is CASSPMTGANTEAFF. In nucleotides, the CDR3 is TGTGCCAGCAGTCCTATGACAGGCGCGAACACTGAAGCTTTCTTT.

The rearrangement joins TRBV10-1 to TRBJ2-1; 12 bases map to TRBD2. Germline CDR1 reads WNHNN; CDR2 reads SYGVQD (reference sequence). The length of the CDR3 is 16 residues. The V segment lost 4 bases and the J segment 8 bases; nucleotides outside the gene matches: 9. CDR3 nucleotides: TGCGCCAGCAGTGTTGGACTAGCGGGGAGGGGCGATGAGCAGTTCTTC. Translating gives CASSVGLAGRGDEQFF.

This chain joins TRBV29-1 and TRBJ2-3; TRBD2 matches 9 bases. The V and J ends lost 1 base and 4 bases, in that order; junction bases with no gene match: 12. The CDR3 length is 17 residues. Germline V gene lookup returns CDR1 SQVTM and CDR2 ANQGSEA. The CDR3 nucleotides are TGCAGCGTTGAAGTGGTGAGGCTAGCGGGATCTCCAGATACGCAGTATTTT. This sequence encodes CSVEVVRLAGSPDTQYF.

The chain couples TRBV15 to TRBJ1-4; TRBD1 might be the D (5 bases). Germline assignment: CDR1 LNHNV and CDR2 YYDKDF (reference sequence). The CDR3 runs 15 residues. Trimming pared 0 bases from V and 10 bases from J, leaving 15 bases between. CDR3 sequence: CATSRDSGEGGKLFF. The CDR3 DNA reads as TGTGCCACCAGCAGAGATTCGGGGGAGGGAGGAAAACTGTTTTTT. The full variable domain, its missing parts supplied by reference TRBV15 and TRBJ1-4, is DAMVIQNPRYQVTQFGKPVTLSCSQTLNHNVMYWYQQKSSQAPKLLFHYYDKDFNNEADTPDNFQSRRPNTSFCFLDIRSPGLGDTAMYLCATSRDSGEGGKLFFGSGTQLSVL.

The chain links TRBV28 to TRBJ1-2; D unclear. V was trimmed by 3 bases and J by 7 bases, leaving 9 bases between them. CDR1 is MDHEN, CDR2 SYDVKM, per germline. This CDR3 region has 12 residues. The CDR3 DNA reads TGTGCCAGCAGTTTTAGACACGGTGGCTACACCTTC. It specifies CASSFRHGGYTF.

This chain links TRBV2 with TRBJ2-7; 7 bases align to TRBD1. This CDR3 is 12 amino acids long. CDR1 and CDR2 (germline): SNHLY, FYNNEI. V lost 7 bases to trimming and J lost 3 bases; unmatched junction nucleotides: 3. CDR3: CASTTGIYEQYF. Written as DNA, the CDR3 is TGTGCCAGCACGACAGGGATCTACGAGCAGTACTTC.

V gene TRBV6-5 combines with J gene TRBJ2-2; 8 nucleotides match TRBD2. The CDR3 consists of 15 residues. CDR1 MNHEY and CDR2 SVGAGI come from the germline V gene. V lost 7 bases to trimming and J lost 7 bases; unmatched junction nucleotides: 11. CDR3 coding DNA: TGTGCCAGCAAAATTACTAGCGGAGCGAGCGGGGAGCTGTTTTTT. Translating gives CASKITSGASGELFF.

This clone was recorded once. The V call is TRBV19, the J call TRBJ2-2; D might be TRBD2 (6 bases). CDR1 LNHDA and CDR2 SQIVND come from the germline V gene (reference sequence). Between the trimmed V and J ends, which lost 1 base and 3 bases, there was a span of 9 bases. This CDR3 has 15 amino acids. CDR3 bases: TGTGCCAGTAGTATAGTCGGGACTGACACCGGGGAGCTGTTTTTT. This encodes CASSIVGTDTGELFF. The complete variable domain, with remaining parts taken from reference TRBV19 and TRBJ2-2, reads DGGITQSPKYLFRKEGQNVTLSCEQNLNHDAMYWYRQDPGQGLRLIYYSQIVNDFQKGDIAEGYSVSREKKESFPLTVTSAQKNPTAFYLCASSIVGTDTGELFFGEGSRLTVL.

The chain uses TRBV12-3 or TRBV12-4 and TRBJ1-1, with D perhaps TRBD1 (6 bases). This CDR3 contains 12 residues. V lost 7 bases and J 10 bases, leaving 16 bases between the germline ends. CDR3 nucleotides: TGTGCCAGCACCACCCAGGGGCTTACAGCTTTCTTT. This codes for CASTTQGLTAFF.

The V and J genes are TRBV5-1 and TRBJ1-4, with 8 nucleotides matching TRBD1. CDR1 and CDR2 (germline): SGHRS, YFSETQ. This CDR3 is 14 amino acids long. V shed 0 bases, J shed 16 bases, and the junction held 11 bases outside the gene matches. The CDR3 DNA reads as TGCGCCAGCAGCTTGGCTGGACAGGGCACAACGTCGTTTTTT. Protein product: CASSLAGQGTTSFF.

This clone was found a few times. This chain uses TRBV19 with TRBJ1-5; a weak D match, TRBD1 (6 bases). Germline values: CDR1 LNHDA, CDR2 SQIVND (reference sequence). Trimming took 7 bases from V and 6 from J, leaving 13 bases between them. The CDR3 loop spans 13 amino acids. This CDR3 is CASMAGEGQPQHF. The CDR3 bases are TGTGCCAGTATGGCAGGGGAGGGTCAGCCCCAGCATTTT.

Here the CDR3 DNA reads TGCAGCGTTCAAACCCGACAGATGAACACTGAAGCTTTCTTT. Translating it yields CSVQTRQMNTEAFF. The chain carries TRBV29-1 and TRBJ1-1, with D tentatively TRBD1 (5 bases). CDR1 is SQVTM, CDR2 ANQGSEA, per germline. This CDR3 spans 14 amino acids. The V end lost 5 bases, the J end lost 0 bases, and 13 bases lay between the germline ends. The full variable domain, completed using reference TRBV29-1 and TRBJ1-1, is SAVISQKPSRDICQRGTSLTIQCQVDSQVTMMFWYRQQPGQSLTLIATANQGSEATYESGFVIDKFPISRPNLTFSTLTVSNMSPEDSSIYLCSVQTRQMNTEAFFGQGTRLTVV.

This clone was seen only a few times. This chain links TRBV5-5 with TRBJ2-7, with 7 positions matching TRBD1. CDR1 and CDR2 from the germline V gene are SGHKS and YYEKEE (reference sequence). The CDR3 extends over 14 amino acids. The V and J ends lost 3 bases and 4 bases, in that order; junction bases with no gene match: 7. CDR3 sequence: CASSSTGTEYEQYF. DNA for the CDR3: TGTGCCAGCAGCTCAACCGGGACAGAGTACGAGCAGTACTTC. The full variable domain, in which reference TRBV5-5 and TRBJ2-7 provide the parts outside the CDR3, is DAGVTQSPTHLIKTRGQQVTLRCSPISGHKSVSWYQQVLGQGPQFIFQYYEKEERGRGNFPDRFSARQFPNYSSELNVNALLLGDSALYLCASSSTGTEYEQYFGPGTRLTVT.

The chain combines TRBV30 with TRBJ1-5; weak D call: TRBD1 (5 bases). CDR1 is GTSNPN, CDR2 SVGIG, per germline (reference sequence). This CDR3 contains 13 residues. V was pared by 6 bases and J by 3 bases, with 12 bases between. This CDR3 reads CACRGDLNQPQHF. CDR3 DNA: TGTGCCTGCCGGGGGGACCTCAATCAGCCCCAGCATTTT. Full variable domain (outside the CDR3, taken from reference TRBV30 and TRBJ1-5): SQTIHQWPATLVQPVGSPLSLECTVEGTSNPNLYWYRQAAGRGLQLLFYSVGIGQISSEVPQNLSASRPQDRQFILSSKKLLLSDSGFYLCACRGDLNQPQHFGDGTRLSIL.

The chain combines TRBV7-9 with TRBJ1-5, with 7 positions matching TRBD1. V shed 0 bases and J 9 bases; nucleotides not matched to a gene: 5. The CDR3 spans 14 residues. Germline-derived CDR1 and CDR2 are SEHNR and FQNEAQ (reference sequence). The CDR3 region has the DNA TGTGCCAGCAGCTTAGCAGGGGGCCAGGGGCCCCAGCATTTT. Its protein product is CASSLAGGQGPQHF.

This clone showed up just a few times. The chain has TRBV15 and TRBJ1-5; TRBD1 might be the D (5 bases). The CDR3 is 13 residues long. CDR1 and CDR2 (germline): LNHNV, YYDKDF (reference sequence). Trimming shortened V by 3 bases and J by 6 bases, and 9 bases separated the two germline ends. Here the CDR3 DNA reads TGTGCCACCAGCAGCTTCAGGGCTCAGCCCCAGCATTTT. Protein product: CATSSFRAQPQHF.

The V call is TRBV3-1 (or the pseudogene TRBV3-2), the J call TRBJ2-2; 9 nucleotides line up with TRBD2. The V segment lost 4 bases and the J segment 5 bases; nucleotides outside the gene matches: 11. Germline V gives CDR1 LGHDT, CDR2 YNNKEL (reference sequence). The CDR3 runs 17 residues. The CDR3 bases are TGTGCCAGCAGCCTCCTGGCACTAGCGGGTGGAACCGGGGAGCTGTTTTTT. Translated, it gives CASSLLALAGGTGELFF.

This rearrangement joins TRBV7-2 to TRBJ1-1; D unclear. V was pared by 5 bases and J by 0 bases, with 10 bases between. Looked up from germline, CDR1 is SGHTA and CDR2 is FQGNSA. The CDR3 is 14 residues long. This chain's CDR3 is CASSAGLMNTEAFF. The CDR3 DNA is TGTGCCAGCAGCGCCGGACTAATGAACACTGAAGCTTTCTTT.

This sequence joins TRBV24-1 and TRBJ2-3; 7 bases line up with TRBD2. The CDR3 consists of 13 residues. V shed 6 bases, J shed 2 bases, and the junction held 1 base outside the gene matches. The germline CDR1 and CDR2 sequences are KGHDR and SFDVKD. CDR3: CATSRDYTDTQYF. CDR3 coding DNA: TGTGCCACCAGTAGGGACTACACAGATACGCAGTATTTT.

The chain couples TRBV6-2 or TRBV6-3 to TRBJ2-3, with D perhaps TRBD1 (7 bases). Deletions cut 0 bases from V and 3 bases from J, with 16 bases between. The CDR3 totals 17 residues. The germline V gene encodes CDR1 MNHEY and CDR2 SVGEGT. Here the CDR3 DNA reads TGTGCCAGCAGTTACTCGAAGGGGGCGGGAATGACAGATACGCAGTATTTT. The encoded protein is CASSYSKGAGMTDTQYF.

This clone was seen a single time. V usage is TRBV5-1 and J usage is TRBJ2-1, with 12 bases aligning to TRBD2. Trimming cost V 0 bases and J 1 base; bases outside gene matches: 8. The CDR3 covers 19 residues. Germline loops: CDR1 SGHRS, CDR2 YFSETQ. CDR3 amino acids: CASSLGLAGGPRSYNEQFF. Written as DNA, the CDR3 is TGCGCCAGCAGCTTGGGGCTAGCGGGAGGGCCGCGGTCCTACAATGAGCAGTTCTTC.

In its sample, this clone was seen once. The V and J genes are TRBV7-8 and TRBJ1-2; D gene uncertain. The CDR3 sequence is 12 residues long. With 5 bases removed from V and 3 bases from J, the gap between germline ends came to 7 bases. Per germline, CDR1 SGHVS and CDR2 FQNEAQ. The CDR3 loop is CASSTGDYGYTF. Here the CDR3 DNA reads TGTGCCAGCAGCACCGGGGACTATGGCTACACCTTC.

The rearrangement uses TRBV7-2 and TRBJ1-4, with D uncertain. Trimming took off 6 bases at V and 5 bases at J, with 10 bases between the two ends. Germline V gene lookup returns CDR1 SGHTA and CDR2 FQGNSA. The length of the CDR3 is 13 residues. The DNA of the CDR3 is TGTGCCAGCAGTGGGAGACAAAATGAAAAACTGTTTTTT. Translated: CASSGRQNEKLFF.

The CDR3 DNA sequence: TGTGCCAGCAGCCCTCCAGGATCAGGAGGATCACCCCTCCACTTT. It yields the protein CASSPPGSGGSPLHF. J is TRBJ1-6 and V is TRBV7-8; D is ambiguous. Germline CDR1 reads SGHVS; CDR2 reads FQNEAQ. The V end was cut by 5 bases, the J end by 10 bases, with 18 bases between. The CDR3 runs 15 residues.

V gene TRBV10-2 combines with J gene TRBJ2-5, with D possibly matching TRBD1 (5 bases). The V and J ends lost 0 bases and 1 base respectively, with 15 bases between them. The CDR3 runs 17 residues. From germline, CDR1 is WSHSY and CDR2 SAAADI. This CDR3 reads CASSESGRLGVQETQYF. CDR3 DNA: TGCGCCAGCAGTGAGTCGGGGCGTTTAGGGGTCCAAGAGACCCAGTACTTC.

As regards this clone: The same CDR3 arises from other DNA sequences in this sample as well. The gene calls are TRBV3-1 (or the pseudogene TRBV3-2) and TRBJ1-5, with 7 bases fitting TRBD1. V trimming: 6 bases; J trimming: 3 bases; junction bases outside the gene matches: 11. The CDR3 length is 16 residues. Germline values: CDR1 LGHDT, CDR2 YNNKEL (reference sequence). The CDR3 DNA reads as TGTGCCAGCAGTCGAGGACAGGTTGGTTTCAATCAGCCCCAGCATTTT. Its protein is CASSRGQVGFNQPQHF.

The rearrangement joins TRBV6-1 to TRBJ1-2; 8 bases are shared with TRBD1. The CDR3 is 15 residues long. Per the germline V gene, CDR1 is MNHNS and CDR2 is SASEGT. V dropped 0 bases and J dropped 4; count of bases not matched to a gene: 4. CDR3 DNA: TGTGCCAGCAGTGAAGCGACGACAGGGGCCTATGGCTACACCTTC. Protein product: CASSEATTGAYGYTF.

This chain connects TRBV6-2 or TRBV6-3 to TRBJ2-3; TRBD1 might be the D (5 bases). Germline assignment: CDR1 MNHEY and CDR2 SVGEGT. V lost 0 bases and J 0 bases, leaving 10 bases between the germline ends. This CDR3 has 16 residues. The CDR3 is CASSYSLRASTDTQYF. The DNA for the CDR3 is TGTGCCAGCAGTTACTCTCTCAGGGCTAGCACAGATACGCAGTATTTT.

This clone was seen only once. The J gene is TRBJ1-2, the V gene TRBV10-2; the D gene is possibly TRBD1 (6 bases). The germline V gene has CDR1 WSHSY and CDR2 SAAADI. V was pared by 3 bases and J by 5 bases, with 16 bases between. The length of the CDR3 is 15 residues. In nucleotides, the CDR3 is TGCGCCAGCAGTGAAATAACAGGGAATTCATATGGCTACACCTTC. Amino acids: CASSEITGNSYGYTF.